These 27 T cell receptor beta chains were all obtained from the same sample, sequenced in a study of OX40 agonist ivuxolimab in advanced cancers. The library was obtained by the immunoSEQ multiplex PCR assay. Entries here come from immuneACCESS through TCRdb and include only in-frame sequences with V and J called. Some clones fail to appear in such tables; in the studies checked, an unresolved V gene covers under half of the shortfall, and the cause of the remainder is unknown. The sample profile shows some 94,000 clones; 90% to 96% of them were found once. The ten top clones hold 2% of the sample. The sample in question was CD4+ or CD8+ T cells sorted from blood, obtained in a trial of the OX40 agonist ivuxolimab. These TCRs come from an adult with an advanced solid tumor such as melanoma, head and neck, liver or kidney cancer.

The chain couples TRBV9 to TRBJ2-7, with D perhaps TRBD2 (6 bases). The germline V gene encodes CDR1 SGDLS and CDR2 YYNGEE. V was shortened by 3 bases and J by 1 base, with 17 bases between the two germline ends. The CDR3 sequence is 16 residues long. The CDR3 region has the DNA TGTGCCAGCAGCGAAGCCCTCGGGGGACCTTCCTACGAGCAGTACTTC. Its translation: CASSEALGGPSYEQYF.

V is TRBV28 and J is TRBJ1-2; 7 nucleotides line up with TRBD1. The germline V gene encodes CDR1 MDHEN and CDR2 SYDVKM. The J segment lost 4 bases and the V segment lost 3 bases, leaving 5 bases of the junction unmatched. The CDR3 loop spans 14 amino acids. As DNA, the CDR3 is TGTGCCAGCAGTTTGGAGGGACAGATCTATGGCTACACCTTC. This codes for CASSLEGQIYGYTF.

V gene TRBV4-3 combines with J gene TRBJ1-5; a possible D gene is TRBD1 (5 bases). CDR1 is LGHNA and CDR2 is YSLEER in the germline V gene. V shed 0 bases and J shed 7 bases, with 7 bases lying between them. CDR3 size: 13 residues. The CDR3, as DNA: TGCGCCAGCAGCCAAGACAGGGCCCAGCCCCAGCATTTT. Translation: CASSQDRAQPQHF.

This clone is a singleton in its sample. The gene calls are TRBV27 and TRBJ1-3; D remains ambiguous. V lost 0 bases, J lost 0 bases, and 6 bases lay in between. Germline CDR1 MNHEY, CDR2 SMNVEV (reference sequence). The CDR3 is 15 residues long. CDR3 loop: CASSLSGNSGNTIYF. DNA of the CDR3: TGTGCCAGCAGTTTATCGGGAAACTCTGGAAACACCATATATTTT.

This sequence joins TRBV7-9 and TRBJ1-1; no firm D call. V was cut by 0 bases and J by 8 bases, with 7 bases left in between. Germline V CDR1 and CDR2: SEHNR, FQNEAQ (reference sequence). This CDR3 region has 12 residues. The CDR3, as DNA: TGTGCCAGCAGCTTAGCCTTCCCAGAAGCTTTCTTT. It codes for CASSLAFPEAFF.

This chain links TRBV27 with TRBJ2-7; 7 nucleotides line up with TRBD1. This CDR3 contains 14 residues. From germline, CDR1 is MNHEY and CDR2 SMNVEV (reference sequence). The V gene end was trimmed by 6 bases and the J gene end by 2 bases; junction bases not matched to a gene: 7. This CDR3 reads CASSGTEKAYEQYF. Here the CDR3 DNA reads TGTGCCAGCAGCGGGACAGAGAAAGCCTACGAGCAGTACTTC.

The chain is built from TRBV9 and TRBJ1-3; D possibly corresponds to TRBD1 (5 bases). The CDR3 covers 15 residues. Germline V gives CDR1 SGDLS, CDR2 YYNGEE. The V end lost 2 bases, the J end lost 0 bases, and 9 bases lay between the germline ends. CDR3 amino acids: CASSVSRGSGNTIYF. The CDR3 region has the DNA TGTGCCAGCAGCGTTAGTAGGGGCTCTGGAAACACCATATATTTT.

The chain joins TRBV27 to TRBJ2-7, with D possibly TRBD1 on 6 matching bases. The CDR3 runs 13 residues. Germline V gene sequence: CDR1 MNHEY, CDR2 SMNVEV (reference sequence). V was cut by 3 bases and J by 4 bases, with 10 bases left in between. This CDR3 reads CASSFLQGYEQYF. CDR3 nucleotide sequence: TGTGCCAGCAGTTTTCTACAGGGTTACGAGCAGTACTTC.

CDR3 bases: TGTGCCAGTAGGGGACTAGCCTACGAGCAGTACTTC. Encoded protein: CASRGLAYEQYF. V usage is TRBV6-6 and J usage is TRBJ2-7; 8 bases line up with TRBD2. Looked up from germline, CDR1 is MNHNY and CDR2 is SVGAGI (reference sequence). The CDR3 loop spans 12 amino acids. With V trimmed by 9 bases and J by 2 bases, 3 bases remained unmatched.

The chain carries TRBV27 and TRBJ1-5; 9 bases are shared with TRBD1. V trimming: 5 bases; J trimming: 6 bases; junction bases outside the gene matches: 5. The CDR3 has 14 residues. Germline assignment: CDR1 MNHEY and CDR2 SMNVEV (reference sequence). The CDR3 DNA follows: TGTGCCAGCAGTCTACAGGGGGCGAGTCAGCCCCAGCATTTT. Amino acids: CASSLQGASQPQHF.

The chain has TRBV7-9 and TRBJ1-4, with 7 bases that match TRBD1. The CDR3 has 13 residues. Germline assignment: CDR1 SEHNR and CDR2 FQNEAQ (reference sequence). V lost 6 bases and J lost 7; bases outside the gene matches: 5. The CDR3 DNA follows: TGTGCCAGCAGGACAGGGTCGGGTGAAAAACTGTTTTTT. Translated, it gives CASRTGSGEKLFF.

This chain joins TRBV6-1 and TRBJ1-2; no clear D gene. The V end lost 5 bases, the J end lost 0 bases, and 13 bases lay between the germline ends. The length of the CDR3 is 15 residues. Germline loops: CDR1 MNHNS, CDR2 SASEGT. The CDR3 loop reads CASSFISDTNYGYTF. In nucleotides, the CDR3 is TGTGCCAGCAGTTTTATTTCGGATACTAACTATGGCTACACCTTC.

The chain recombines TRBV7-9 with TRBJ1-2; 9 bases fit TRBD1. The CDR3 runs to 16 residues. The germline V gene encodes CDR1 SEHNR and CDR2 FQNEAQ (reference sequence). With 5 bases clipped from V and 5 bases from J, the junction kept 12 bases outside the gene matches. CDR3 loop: CASSPRQGGLIYGYTF. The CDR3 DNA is TGTGCCAGCAGCCCAAGACAGGGGGGTCTTATATATGGCTACACCTTC.

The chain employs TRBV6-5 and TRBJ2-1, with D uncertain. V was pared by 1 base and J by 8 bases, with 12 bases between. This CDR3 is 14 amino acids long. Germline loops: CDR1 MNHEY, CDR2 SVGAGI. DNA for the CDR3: TGTGCCAGCAGTTACTTGACTCCCCCCCATGAGCAGTTCTTC. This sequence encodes CASSYLTPPHEQFF.

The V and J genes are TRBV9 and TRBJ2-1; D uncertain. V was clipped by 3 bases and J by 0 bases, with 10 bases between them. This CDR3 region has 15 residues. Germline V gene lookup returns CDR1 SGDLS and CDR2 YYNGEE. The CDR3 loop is CASSGGLSSYNEQFF. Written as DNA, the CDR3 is TGTGCCAGCAGCGGCGGATTAAGCTCCTACAATGAGCAGTTCTTC.

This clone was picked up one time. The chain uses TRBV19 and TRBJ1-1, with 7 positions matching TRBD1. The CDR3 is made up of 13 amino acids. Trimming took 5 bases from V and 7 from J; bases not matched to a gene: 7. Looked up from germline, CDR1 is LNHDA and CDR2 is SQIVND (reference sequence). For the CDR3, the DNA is TGTGCCAGTAGTCCAGGGGGAGTAAGTGAAGCTTTCTTT. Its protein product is CASSPGGVSEAFF.

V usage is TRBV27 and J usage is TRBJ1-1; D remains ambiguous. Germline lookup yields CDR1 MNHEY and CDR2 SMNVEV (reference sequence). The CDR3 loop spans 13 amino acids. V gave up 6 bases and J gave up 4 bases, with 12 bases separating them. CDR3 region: CASSPDLGTEAFF. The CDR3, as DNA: TGTGCCAGCAGCCCTGACTTGGGCACTGAAGCTTTCTTT.

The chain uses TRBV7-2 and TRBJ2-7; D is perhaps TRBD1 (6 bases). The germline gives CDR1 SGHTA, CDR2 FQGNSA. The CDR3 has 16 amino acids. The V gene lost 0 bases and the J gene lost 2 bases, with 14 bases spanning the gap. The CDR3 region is CASSLAGASPPYEQYF. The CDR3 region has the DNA TGTGCCAGCAGCTTAGCGGGGGCAAGCCCCCCCTACGAGCAGTACTTC.

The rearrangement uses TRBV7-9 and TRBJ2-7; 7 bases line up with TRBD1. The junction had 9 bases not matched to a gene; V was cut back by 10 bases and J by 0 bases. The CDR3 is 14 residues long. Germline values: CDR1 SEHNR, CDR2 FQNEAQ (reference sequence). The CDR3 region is CATTTGLHSYEQYF. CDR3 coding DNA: TGTGCCACCACGACAGGGTTACACTCCTACGAGCAGTACTTC.

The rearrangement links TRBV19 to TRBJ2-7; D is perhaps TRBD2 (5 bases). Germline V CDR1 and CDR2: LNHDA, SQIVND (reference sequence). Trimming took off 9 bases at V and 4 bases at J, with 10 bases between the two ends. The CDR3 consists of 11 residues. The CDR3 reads CASGRGYEQYF. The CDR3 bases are TGTGCCAGCGGCCGGGGTTACGAGCAGTACTTC. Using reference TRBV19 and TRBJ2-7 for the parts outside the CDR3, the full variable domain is DGGITQSPKYLFRKEGQNVTLSCEQNLNHDAMYWYRQDPGQGLRLIYYSQIVNDFQKGDIAEGYSVSREKKESFPLTVTSAQKNPTAFYLCASGRGYEQYFGPGTRLTVT.

CDR3 coding DNA: TGTGCCAGCCAAGGTAGCGGGAGCGGAGAGACCCAGTACTTC. Protein sequence: CASQGSGSGETQYF. This sequence joins TRBV13 and TRBJ2-5; TRBD2 matches at 9 bases. V was pared by 8 bases and J by 4 bases, with 8 bases of the junction left unmatched. There are 14 residues in the CDR3. Germline-derived CDR1 and CDR2 are PRHDT and FYEKMQ (reference sequence).

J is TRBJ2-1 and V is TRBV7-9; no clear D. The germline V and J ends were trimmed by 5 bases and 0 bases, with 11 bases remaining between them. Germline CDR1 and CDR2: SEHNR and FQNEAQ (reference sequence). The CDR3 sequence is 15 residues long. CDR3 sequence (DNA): TGTGCCAGCAGCCTGGTGGGTAGCTCCTACAATGAGCAGTTCTTC. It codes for CASSLVGSSYNEQFF.

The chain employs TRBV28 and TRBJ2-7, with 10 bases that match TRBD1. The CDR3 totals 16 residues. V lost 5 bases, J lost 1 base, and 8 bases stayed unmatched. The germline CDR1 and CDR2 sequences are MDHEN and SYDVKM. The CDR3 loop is CASSPSDRGTSYEQYF. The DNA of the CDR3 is TGTGCCAGCAGTCCCTCGGACAGGGGGACTTCCTACGAGCAGTACTTC.

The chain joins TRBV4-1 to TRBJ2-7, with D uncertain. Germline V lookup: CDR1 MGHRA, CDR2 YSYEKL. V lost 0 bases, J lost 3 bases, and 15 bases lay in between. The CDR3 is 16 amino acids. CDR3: CASSQDPAEKHYEQYF. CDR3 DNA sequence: TGCGCCAGCAGCCAAGACCCGGCGGAGAAGCACTACGAGCAGTACTTC.

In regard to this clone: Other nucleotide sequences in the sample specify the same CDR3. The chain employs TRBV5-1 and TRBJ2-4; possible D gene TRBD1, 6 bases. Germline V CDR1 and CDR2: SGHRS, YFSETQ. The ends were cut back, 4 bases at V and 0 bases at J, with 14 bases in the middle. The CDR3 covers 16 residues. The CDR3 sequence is CASSLQTGVAKNIQYF. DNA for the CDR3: TGCGCCAGCAGCCTTCAGACAGGAGTAGCCAAAAACATTCAGTACTTC.

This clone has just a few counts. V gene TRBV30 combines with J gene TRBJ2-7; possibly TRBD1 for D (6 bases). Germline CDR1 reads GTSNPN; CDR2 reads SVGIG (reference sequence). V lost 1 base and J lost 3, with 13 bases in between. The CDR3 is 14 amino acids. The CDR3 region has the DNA TGTGCCTGGAGTGAAGTAGGGGGTAGCTACGAGCAGTACTTC. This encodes CAWSEVGGSYEQYF.

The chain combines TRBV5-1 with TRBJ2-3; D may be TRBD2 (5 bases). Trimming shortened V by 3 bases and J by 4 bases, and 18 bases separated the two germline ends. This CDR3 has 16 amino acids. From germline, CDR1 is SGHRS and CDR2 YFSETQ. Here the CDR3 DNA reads TGCGCCAGCAGCTCGGCCGGGATAATGAGCCCAGATACGCAGTATTTT. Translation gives CASSSAGIMSPDTQYF.